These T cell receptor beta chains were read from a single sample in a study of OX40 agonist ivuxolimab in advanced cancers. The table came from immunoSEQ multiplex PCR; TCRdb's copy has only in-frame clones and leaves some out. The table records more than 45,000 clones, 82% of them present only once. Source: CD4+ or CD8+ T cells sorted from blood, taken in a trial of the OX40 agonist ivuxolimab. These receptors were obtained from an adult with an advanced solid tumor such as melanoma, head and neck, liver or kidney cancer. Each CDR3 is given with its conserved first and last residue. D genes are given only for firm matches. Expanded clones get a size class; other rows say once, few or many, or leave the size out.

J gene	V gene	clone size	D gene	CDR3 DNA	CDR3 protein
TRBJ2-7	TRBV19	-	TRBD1	TGTGCCAGTAGTATCAAGGACAGGGGGTTTGGGTACGAGCAGTACTTC	CASSIKDRGFGYEQYF
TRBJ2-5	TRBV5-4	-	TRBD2	TGTGCCAGCAGCTTGGCCGGGCTAGCGGGGTCTCAAGAGACCCAGTACTTC	CASSLAGLAGSQETQYF
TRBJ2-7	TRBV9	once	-	TGTGCCAGCAGCCCCAGGGGAGGCTTAAGCTCCTACGAGCAGTACTTC	CASSPRGGLSSYEQYF
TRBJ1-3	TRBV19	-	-	TGTGCCGTGGGTTTTGGAAACACCATATATTTT	CAVGFGNTIYF
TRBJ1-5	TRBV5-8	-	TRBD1	TGTGCCAGCAGCCCAGGGACAGGGGGGTTCAATCAGCCCCAGCATTTT	CASSPGTGGFNQPQHF
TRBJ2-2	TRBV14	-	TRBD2	TGTGCCAGCAGCCAGTTGACTAGCGGGAGTGGCGGGGAGCTGTTTTTT	CASSQLTSGSGGELFF
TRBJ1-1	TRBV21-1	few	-	TGTGCCAGCAGCACCGGACAGGAAGAAGCTTTCTTT	CASSTGQEEAFF
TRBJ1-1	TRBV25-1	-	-	TGTGCCAGCAGTGACATCAGGGAGAACACTGAAGCTTTCTTT	CASSDIRENTEAFF
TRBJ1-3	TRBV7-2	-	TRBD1	TGTGCCAGCAGCTTGGACAGGGCCGGCTCTGGAAACACCATATATTTT	CASSLDRAGSGNTIYF
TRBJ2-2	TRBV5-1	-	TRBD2	TGCGCCAGCAGCGTCGGGACTAGCTCTTCCACCGGGGAGCTGTTTTTT	CASSVGTSSSTGELFF
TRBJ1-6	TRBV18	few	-	TGTGCCAGCTCACAGGATATGCGGTCACCCCTCCACTTT	CASSQDMRSPLHF
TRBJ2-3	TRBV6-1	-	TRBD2	TGTGCCAGCAGGGCCCAGCGGCGGGAGACAGATACGCAGTATTTT	CASRAQRRETDTQYF
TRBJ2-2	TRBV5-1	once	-	TGCGCCAGCAGCTTGGCCTGGAGGGCCCTCGCCGGGGAGCTGTTTTTT	CASSLAWRALAGELFF
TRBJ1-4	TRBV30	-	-	TGTGCCTGGAGTAGGGGCGTATATGGCGAAAAACTGTTTTTT	CAWSRGVYGEKLFF
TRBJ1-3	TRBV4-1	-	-	TGCGCCAGCAGCCCGCGCGGCCTTACATGGGGCTCTGGAAACACCATATATTTT	CASSPRGLTWGSGNTIYF
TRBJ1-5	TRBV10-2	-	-	TGCGCCAGCAGTGAGGGGGGGGGTCGCAATCAGCCCCAGCATTTT	CASSEGGGRNQPQHF
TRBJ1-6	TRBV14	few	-	TGTGCCAGCAGCCAAGATAGTGCCGCAGTTTATTCACCCCTCCACTTT	CASSQDSAAVYSPLHF
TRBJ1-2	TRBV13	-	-	TGTGCCAGCAGCTTAATGAAGCGGCAGAGTTACCTCTATGGCTACACCTTC	CASSLMKRQSYLYGYTF
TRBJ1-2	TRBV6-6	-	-	TGTGCCAGCAGTTTCCAGGGTGGGAGCTACACCTTC	CASSFQGGSYTF
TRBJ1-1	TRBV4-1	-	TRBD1	TGCGCCAGCAGCAAGACATGGACAGGAGGGACTGAAGCTTTCTTT	CASSKTWTGGTEAFF
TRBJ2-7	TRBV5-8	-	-	TGTGCCAGCAGCTTGGATCGAGGGGGAATTAACTACGAGCAGTACTTC	CASSLDRGGINYEQYF
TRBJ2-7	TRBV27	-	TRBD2	TGTGCCAGCAGTCCAATCGGGGCTAGCGGGAGGAGATACTCCTACGAGCAGTACTTC	CASSPIGASGRRYSYEQYF
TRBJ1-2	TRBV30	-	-	TGTGCCTGGAGTGGTTTCGGGCCCTTCTACACCTTC	CAWSGFGPFYTF
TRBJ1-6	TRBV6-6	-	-	TGTGCCAGCAGGGCAGACAGCTATAATTCACCCCTCCACTTT	CASRADSYNSPLHF
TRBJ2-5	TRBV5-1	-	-	TGCGCCAGCAGCTATTTCGACCCACAAGAGACCCAGTACTTC	CASSYFDPQETQYF
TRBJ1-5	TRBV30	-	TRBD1	TGTGCCTGGTCTCGGACAGGGGGCTTCAATCAGCCCCAGCATTTT	CAWSRTGGFNQPQHF
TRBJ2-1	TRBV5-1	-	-	TGCGCCAGCAGCTTGGTGGCAGGGGCCAATGAGCAGTTCTTC	CASSLVAGANEQFF
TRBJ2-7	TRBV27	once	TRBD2	TGTGCCAGCAGTTTCGGGGGGATCGACTACGAGCAGTACTTC	CASSFGGIDYEQYF
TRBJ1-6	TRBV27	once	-	TGTGCCAGCAGTTCGCTGATGTTTTTTAATAATTCACCCCTCCACTTT	CASSSLMFFNNSPLHF
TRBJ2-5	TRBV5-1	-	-	TGCGCCAGCAGCTTGGCCGGTAGCGCCGAAGAGACCCAGTACTTC	CASSLAGSAEETQYF
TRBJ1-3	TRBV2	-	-	TGTGCCAGCAGTGTTGGGACAGGAAACACCATATATTTT	CASSVGTGNTIYF
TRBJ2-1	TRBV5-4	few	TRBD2	TGTGCCAGCAGCTGGACTAGCGGGAGACACAATGAGCAGTTCTTC	CASSWTSGRHNEQFF
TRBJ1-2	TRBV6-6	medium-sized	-	TGTGCCAGCAGCACCACTGGGAGGAACTATGGCTACACCTTC	CASSTTGRNYGYTF
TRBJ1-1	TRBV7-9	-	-	TGTGCCAGCAGCAACAACCCCGGTGGAGCTTTCTTT	CASSNNPGGAFF
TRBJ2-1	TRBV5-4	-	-	TGTGCCATGCCAGGCCGCAACTATGAGCAGTTCTTC	CAMPGRNYEQFF
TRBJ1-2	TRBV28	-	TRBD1	TGTGCCAGCAGCCCTGGACAGGTGAGGGACACCTTC	CASSPGQVRDTF
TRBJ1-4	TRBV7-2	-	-	TGTGCCAGCAGCTTAGTCGCAGGGCAGGATGAAAAACTGTTTTTT	CASSLVAGQDEKLFF